This entry lists 16 T cell receptor beta chains sequenced from one sample in a study of cytomegalovirus exposure and HLA in healthy donors. The PCR made use of 60 Vbeta and 13 Jbeta primers. Method: immunoSEQ multiplex PCR; TCRdb's copy keeps in-frame clones and lacks some. Among about 150,000 clones listed, around 80% were seen once. Specimen: PBMCs. The receptors were sampled from a woman in her fifties or sixties in good health and CMV-seropositive.

The chain joins TRBV7-3 to TRBJ2-3, with TRBD2 matching over 10 bases. Germline loops: CDR1 SGHTA, CDR2 FQGTGA. With 5 bases clipped from V and 0 bases from J, the junction kept 5 bases outside the gene matches. The CDR3 is 16 residues long. CDR3 region: CASSPTSGVSTDTQYF. CDR3 DNA: TGTGCCAGCAGCCCCACTAGCGGGGTTAGCACAGATACGCAGTATTTT.

This sequence joins TRBV9 and TRBJ2-2, with TRBD2 identical over 15 bases. The ends lost 3 bases at V and 6 bases at J; junction bases unmatched: 3. Germline-derived CDR1 and CDR2 are SGDLS and YYNGEE. The CDR3 totals 16 residues. The CDR3 nucleotides read TGTGCCAGCAGCGCCAGGACTAGCGGGGGGGCCGGGGAGCTGTTTTTT. It yields the protein CASSARTSGGAGELFF.

In its sample, this clone was seen once. The chain joins TRBV18 to TRBJ1-5, with D tentatively TRBD1 (5 bases). Trimming shortened V by 3 bases and J by 3 bases, and 12 bases separated the two germline ends. The CDR3 loop spans 15 amino acids. Germline V gene lookup returns CDR1 KGHSH and CDR2 LQKENI. CDR3 DNA: TGTGCCAGCTCACCGGACATCGTCCCCAATCAGCCCCAGCATTTT. Translated, it gives CASSPDIVPNQPQHF.

V is TRBV7-6 and J is TRBJ1-1; D unclear. Germline loops: CDR1 SGHVS, CDR2 FNYEAQ. The CDR3 loop spans 13 amino acids. V was cut by 3 bases and J by 3 bases, with 8 bases left in between. The CDR3 bases are TGTGCCAGCAGCTTGGGGAGCTACACTGAAGCTTTCTTT. Translation gives CASSLGSYTEAFF.

This clone occurred once. The chain combines TRBV4-2 with TRBJ2-3; TRBD2 is a possible D gene (7 bases). V gave up 1 base and J gave up 6 bases, with 11 bases separating them. The CDR3 is 14 residues long. In germline, CDR1 is LGHNA, CDR2 YNFKEQ. The CDR3 here is CASSQGGGADTQYF. CDR3 nucleotide sequence: TGTGCCAGCAGCCAAGGTGGGGGGGCGGATACGCAGTATTTT.

This chain links TRBV2 with TRBJ1-5; D is undetermined. There are 14 residues in the CDR3. CDR1 is SNHLY and CDR2 is FYNNEI in the germline V gene. The ends were cut back, 5 bases at V and 1 base at J, with 9 bases in the middle. The DNA of the CDR3 is TGTGCCAGCAGTCAACTAGGAAGCAATCAGCCCCAGCATTTT. Protein product: CASSQLGSNQPQHF. Full variable domain (outside the CDR3, taken from reference TRBV2 and TRBJ1-5): EPEVTQTPSHQVTQMGQEVILRCVPISNHLYFYWYRQILGQKVEFLVSFYNNEISEKSEIFDDQFSVERPDGSNFTLKIRSTKLEDSAMYFCASSQLGSNQPQHFGDGTRLSIL.

This clone was observed a handful of times. V and J are TRBV21-1 and TRBJ2-7; TRBD2, the D gene given by the table, was not confirmed from the DNA. TRBV21-1 is annotated as a pseudogene. The CDR3 runs 16 residues. CDR3 DNA sequence: TGTGCCAGCAGCAACCCTCGGCAGGCGGGGTCCTACGAGCAGTACTTC. This translates into CASSNPRQAGSYEQYF.

The chain has TRBV5-6 and TRBJ2-7, with D possibly being TRBD2 (7 bases). The V and J ends lost 2 bases and 5 bases respectively, with 20 bases between them. From germline, CDR1 is SGHDT and CDR2 YYEEEE. CDR3 length equals 16 residues. The CDR3 bases are TGTGCCAGCAGCTTCCGAACGGGGCAGGGGACTAACGAGCAGTACTTC. This translates into CASSFRTGQGTNEQYF.

The chain joins TRBV7-6 to TRBJ2-5; D gene unclear. There are 13 residues in the CDR3. Germline lookup yields CDR1 SGHVS and CDR2 FNYEAQ. Trimming stripped 5 bases from V and 1 base from J, with 8 bases between. CDR3 protein: CASSVGIQETQYF. As DNA, the CDR3 is TGTGCCAGCAGCGTGGGCATCCAAGAGACCCAGTACTTC.

V and J are TRBV2 and TRBJ1-3; D uncertain. The CDR3 consists of 13 residues. Trimming pared 6 bases from V and 0 bases from J, leaving 6 bases between. In germline, CDR1 is SNHLY, CDR2 FYNNEI. CDR3 bases: TGTGCCAGCAGGCCGGTCTCTGGAAACACCATATATTTT. Residues: CASRPVSGNTIYF.

The rearrangement joins TRBV5-1 to TRBJ2-5, with TRBD1 as a possible D gene (5 bases). Trimming removed 2 bases at V and 5 bases at J, with 13 bases between. Germline V gene sequence: CDR1 SGHRS, CDR2 YFSETQ. The CDR3 sequence is 14 residues long. The CDR3 nucleotides are TGCGCCAGCAGCTTCGGCGCAGGACACGAGACCCAGTACTTC. Translation gives CASSFGAGHETQYF.

The rearrangement uses TRBV11-2 and TRBJ2-7; D uncertain. CDR3 size: 14 residues. V shed 2 bases and J shed 3 bases, with 11 bases lying between them. CDR1 is SGHAT and CDR2 is FQNNGV in the germline V gene. DNA for the CDR3: TGTGCCAGCAGCTTAAACTCATTGAGCTACGAGCAGTACTTC. Translation gives CASSLNSLSYEQYF. Drawing the rest from reference TRBV11-2 and TRBJ2-7, the complete variable domain is EAGVAQSPRYKIIEKRQSVAFWCNPISGHATLYWYQQILGQGPKLLIQFQNNGVVDDSQLPKDRFSAERLKGVDSTLKIQPAKLEDSAVYLCASSLNSLSYEQYFGPGTRLTVT.

The chain carries TRBV19 and TRBJ2-6; unclear D gene. Trimming took off 7 bases at V and 1 base at J, with 11 bases between the two ends. Per the germline V gene, CDR1 is LNHDA and CDR2 is SQIVND (reference sequence). This CDR3 comprises 15 residues. CDR3 in DNA: TGTGCCAGTACCTCGAGCCGGTCTGGGGCCAACGTCCTGACTTTC. This gives the protein CASTSSRSGANVLTF.

This clone occurred a few times. This chain joins TRBV9 and TRBJ2-3; D unclear. The germline V and J ends were trimmed by 0 bases and 3 bases, with 8 bases remaining between them. Germline CDR1 is SGDLS and CDR2 is YYNGEE. This CDR3 is built from 14 residues. DNA for the CDR3: TGTGCCAGCAGCGTAGACGTAGCTACAGATACGCAGTATTTT. Translated: CASSVDVATDTQYF.

This chain joins TRBV30 and TRBJ1-4; TRBD1 is a possible D gene (6 bases). Trimming pared 1 base from V and 10 bases from J, leaving 13 bases between. This CDR3 region has 13 residues. CDR1 is GTSNPN, CDR2 SVGIG, per germline (reference sequence). The CDR3: CAWSGTAAVKLFF. The CDR3 coding sequence is TGTGCCTGGAGTGGGACAGCGGCAGTAAAACTGTTTTTT.

The CDR3 DNA follows: TGTGCCAGCAGTGCACTGAGAGGGGACAGGGGGCATCATGGCTACACCTTC. Its protein is CASSALRGDRGHHGYTF. V usage is TRBV6-1 and J usage is TRBJ1-2, with 12 bases identical to TRBD1. Germline CDR1 MNHNS, CDR2 SASEGT. The junction had 12 bases not matched to a gene; V was cut back by 4 bases and J by 6 bases. The CDR3 extends over 17 amino acids.